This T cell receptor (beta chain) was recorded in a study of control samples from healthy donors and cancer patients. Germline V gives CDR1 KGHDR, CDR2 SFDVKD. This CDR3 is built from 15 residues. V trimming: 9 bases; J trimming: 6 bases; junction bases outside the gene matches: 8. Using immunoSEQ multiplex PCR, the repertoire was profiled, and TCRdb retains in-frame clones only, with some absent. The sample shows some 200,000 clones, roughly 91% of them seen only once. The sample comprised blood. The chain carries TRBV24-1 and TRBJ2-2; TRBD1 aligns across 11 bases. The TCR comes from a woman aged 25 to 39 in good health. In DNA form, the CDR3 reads TGTGCCACCGCCCCGGGACAGGGGGTGTCCGGGGAGCTGTTTTTT. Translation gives CATAPGQGVSGELFF.